Below, 12 T cell receptor beta chains from the same sample are listed, as sequenced in a study of CD8 T cells in ankylosing spondylitis. Each CDR3 protein is one row after TCRdb ran MiXCR on the 5' RACE reads. The sample contains roughly 240,000 distinct CDR3 sequences, approximately 30% of which appear only once. The sample consisted of blood, either unsorted or a sorted T cell fraction (not recorded which). The receptors shown here come from a male donor with ankylosing spondylitis or in good health (not recorded which).

This clonotype was found a few times. The V gene is TRBV20-1, the J gene TRBJ1-6; D remains ambiguous. This CDR3 has 15 amino acids. Trimming pared 6 bases from V and 9 bases from J, leaving 21 bases between. Germline V lookup: CDR1 DFQATT, CDR2 SNEGSKA (reference sequence). DNA for the CDR3: TGCAGTGCCACACGACCAGACCTAACAACTTCACCCCTCCACTTT. Its translation: CSATRPDLTTSPLHF.

This clonotype was detected only once. The V and J genes are TRBV18 and TRBJ1-6, with 9 bases aligning to TRBD1. V dropped 4 bases and J dropped 9; count of bases not matched to a gene: 13. The CDR3 runs to 17 residues. CDR1 is KGHSH and CDR2 is LQKENI in the germline V gene. The CDR3 DNA sequence: TGTGCCAGCTCACACCTCGGGCGGGGACAGGGAACTTCACCCCTCCACTTT. This encodes CASSHLGRGQGTSPLHF.

This clonotype was recorded a few times. The chain employs TRBV5-5 and TRBJ2-4, with 8 bases matching TRBD2. This CDR3 has 16 residues. The ends lost 2 bases at V and 0 bases at J; junction bases unmatched: 4. Germline V CDR1 and CDR2: SGHKS, YYEKEE (reference sequence). The CDR3 DNA sequence: TGTGCCAGCAGCTTCAGCGGGGGCCGAGCCAAAAACATTCAGTACTTC. This codes for CASSFSGGRAKNIQYF.

This clonotype was counted between two and nine times. This chain links TRBV29-1 with TRBJ2-3, with D tentatively TRBD1 (5 bases). Germline CDR1 and CDR2: SQVTM and ANQGSEA. Between the trimmed V and J ends, which lost 6 bases and 4 bases, there was a span of 11 bases. This CDR3 has 12 amino acids. The CDR3 DNA is TGCAGCGTCCTTCTAGGGGCAGATACGCAGTATTTT. This encodes CSVLLGADTQYF.

The J gene is TRBJ2-1, the V gene TRBV29-1; D unclear. The germline V gene encodes CDR1 SQVTM and CDR2 ANQGSEA. V dropped 0 bases and J dropped 0 bases, with 6 bases sitting between them. The CDR3 runs to 14 residues. Here the CDR3 reads CSVEDPGSYNEQFF. Here the CDR3 DNA reads TGCAGCGTTGAAGATCCTGGCTCCTACAATGAGCAGTTCTTC.

This rearrangement joins TRBV6-1 to TRBJ2-7, with D perhaps assigned TRBD1 or TRBD2 (5 bases each). Germline V gives CDR1 MNHNS, CDR2 SASEGT. V shed 5 bases and J shed 6 bases, with 14 bases lying between them. The CDR3 has 13 residues. The CDR3, as DNA: TGTGCCAGCAGTCGGATGGGGGTTGTCGAGCAGTACTTC. Translation gives CASSRMGVVEQYF.

This clonotype was counted only a few times. The chain combines TRBV7-2 with TRBJ2-7, with 7 bases fitting TRBD2. Germline CDR1 reads SGHTA; CDR2 reads FQGNSA. After removal of 5 bases from V and 5 bases from J, the junction contained 9 bases not matched to a gene. CDR3 length equals 14 residues. The CDR3 sequence: CASSRSLAGHEQYF. The CDR3 nucleotides read TGTGCCAGCAGCCGGTCCTTAGCGGGCCACGAGCAGTACTTC.

This clonotype came up a few times. The chain employs TRBV5-6 and TRBJ2-5, with D perhaps given as TRBD1 or TRBD2 (6 bases each). The V gene lost 1 base and the J gene lost 3 bases, with 10 bases spanning the gap. This CDR3 region has 14 residues. Germline CDR1 reads SGHDT; CDR2 reads YYEEEE. The CDR3 bases are TGTGCCAGCAGCTTGCACAGGGAGGAAGAGACCCAGTACTTC. As protein: CASSLHREEETQYF.

The gene calls are TRBV15 and TRBJ2-2; the D is unclear. Trimming pared 0 bases from V and 0 bases from J, leaving 14 bases between. Germline V gene data show CDR1 as LNHNV and CDR2 as YYDKDF (reference sequence). This CDR3 contains 18 residues. The CDR3 reads CATSRDQGIPSNTGELFF. The CDR3 region has the DNA TGTGCCACCAGCAGAGATCAAGGGATCCCCTCGAACACCGGGGAGCTGTTTTTT.

The chain employs TRBV28 and TRBJ2-1; TRBD1 aligns across 8 bases. Unmatched junction bases numbered 11, after V lost 10 bases and J lost 9 bases. Germline V gene lookup returns CDR1 MDHEN and CDR2 SYDVKM. There are 13 residues in the CDR3. The CDR3 here is CATLPGGMGEQFF. The CDR3 nucleotides read TGTGCCACCCTCCCAGGGGGCATGGGTGAGCAGTTCTTC.

The gene calls are TRBV6-2 or TRBV6-3 and TRBJ2-3; D not resolved. V dropped 4 bases and J dropped 3 bases, with 11 bases sitting between them. The CDR3 covers 14 residues. Germline loops: CDR1 MNHEY, CDR2 SVGEGT. The CDR3 region has the DNA TGTGCCAGCAGTTTCACGGATAGAACAGATACGCAGTATTTT. This gives the protein CASSFTDRTDTQYF.

The table lists this clonotype with a few counts. The genes are TRBV20-1 and TRBJ1-5; tentatively, D is TRBD1 (5 bases). V shed 4 bases and J shed 2 bases, with 12 bases lying between them. Germline V gene data show CDR1 as DFQATT and CDR2 as SNEGSKA (reference sequence). The CDR3 sequence is 14 residues long. The CDR3 loop reads CSAIRAGGNQPQHF. Here the CDR3 DNA reads TGCAGTGCTATCAGGGCGGGGGGCAATCAGCCCCAGCATTTT.